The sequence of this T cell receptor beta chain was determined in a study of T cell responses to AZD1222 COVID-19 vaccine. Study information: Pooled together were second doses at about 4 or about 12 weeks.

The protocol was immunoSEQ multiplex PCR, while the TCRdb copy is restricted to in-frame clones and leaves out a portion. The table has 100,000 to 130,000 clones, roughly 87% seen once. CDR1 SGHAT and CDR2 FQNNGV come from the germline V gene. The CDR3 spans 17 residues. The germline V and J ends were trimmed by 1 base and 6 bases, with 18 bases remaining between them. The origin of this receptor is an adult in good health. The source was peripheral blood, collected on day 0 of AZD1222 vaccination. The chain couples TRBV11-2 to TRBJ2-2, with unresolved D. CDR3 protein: CASSLGSLWEVAGELFF. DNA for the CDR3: TGTGCCAGCAGCTTAGGGTCCTTATGGGAAGTAGCCGGGGAGCTGTTTTTT.